This is a list of T cell receptor beta chains from one sample in a study of blood T cell repertoires in COVID-19. Generated by immunoSEQ multiplex PCR, the TCRdb table keeps only in-frame clones and is missing some. This table holds under 300,000 clones, more than 70% found once. Sequenced material: PBMCs or T cells enriched from blood (not recorded which). These receptors originate from an older woman in a cohort exposed to, infected with or recovered from COVID-19 (not recorded which). CDR3s include the opening cysteine and the closing phenylalanine or tryptophan.

TRBJ2-7	TRBV5-1	CASSLGGSNEQYF
TRBJ2-1	TRBV1	CTSSPWTSGSRHYNEQFF
TRBJ1-2	TRBV23-1	CASSQFIQVNYGYTF
TRBJ1-3	TRBV11-2	CASSLTLRGQTPGNTIYF
TRBJ2-4	TRBV5-1	CASSAGTSGRDIQYF
TRBJ1-2	TRBV19	CASSTGVGYTF
TRBJ2-1	TRBV9	CASSVGQVTSYNEQFF
TRBJ2-3	TRBV4-3	CASSQDTGASADTQYF
TRBJ2-3	TRBV7-3	CASSLNGNTADTQYF
TRBJ1-6	TRBV28	CASLGRQAHNSPLHF
TRBJ2-7	TRBV7-2	CASSLRSGGPYEQYF
TRBJ2-1	TRBV5-6	CASSLWERQASYNEQFF
TRBJ2-7	TRBV20-1	CSASRTGGYEQYF
TRBJ2-1	TRBV24-1	CATSRGRGDEQFF
TRBJ2-5	TRBV28	CASTSPRETQYF
TRBJ1-1	TRBV6-5	CASRDYRGLTEAFF
TRBJ1-6	TRBV3-1/TRBV3-2	CASSQEGLNSPLHF
TRBJ2-7	TRBV7-2	CASSFGTGLYEQYF
TRBJ1-2	TRBV5-1	CASSLDQGNYGYTF
TRBJ2-7	TRBV5-8	CASSHLRGSDEQYF
TRBJ2-3	TRBV28	CASGPGLAGGGDTQYF
TRBJ2-7	TRBV3-1/TRBV3-2	CASSQGTGPYEQYF
TRBJ2-7	TRBV4-2	CASSSRGSPPYEQYF
TRBJ2-7	TRBV9	CASSVAASGTYEQYF
TRBJ2-5	TRBV5-6	CASSLRVVGGRETQYF
TRBJ2-7	TRBV10-1	CASAPGTSYEQYF
TRBJ2-1	TRBV30	CAWSLLTGYNEQFF
TRBJ2-7	TRBV11-2	CASTNRGDEQYF
TRBJ1-5	TRBV28	CASRGTAPLEQPQHF
TRBJ2-2	TRBV19	CASSVTSANTGELFF
TRBJ1-1	TRBV9	CASSVVATNTEAFF
TRBJ1-6	TRBV28	CASSSGSYNSPLHF
TRBJ2-5	TRBV3-1/TRBV3-2	CASSDRVETQYF
TRBJ1-4	TRBV18	CASSPGLRNEKLFF
TRBJ1-5	TRBV27	CASRGTGDNQPQHF
TRBJ1-6	TRBV27	CASGGQEVFYNSPLHF
TRBJ1-2	TRBV18	CASSPGLEGVYGYTF
TRBJ2-2	TRBV7-2	CASSLKQGTGELFF
TRBJ1-5	TRBV6-2/TRBV6-3	CASSYSGRLEQPQHF
TRBJ1-1	TRBV11-1	CASSPAGQNTEAFF
TRBJ2-7	TRBV4-3	CASSQILAGEYEQYF
TRBJ1-2	TRBV18	CASSPVLQGNYGYTF
TRBJ2-1	TRBV7-2	CASSLGTRNNEQFF
TRBJ2-7	TRBV6-5	CASKFPGPEIEQYF
TRBJ1-4	TRBV20-1	CSATLQGKVFF
TRBJ2-2	TRBV19	CASSIVGGEGTGELFF
TRBJ2-5	TRBV19	CASSTGTVSGETQYF
TRBJ1-6	TRBV27	CASSFYTPKFSPLHF
TRBJ1-1	TRBV10-3	CAISDPGIPNTEAFF
TRBJ1-4	TRBV5-1	CASSLWEDGEKLFF
TRBJ2-7	TRBV28	CASSSTGQGKTYEQYF
TRBJ1-1	TRBV7-9	CASSPSSYTEAFF
TRBJ1-2	TRBV9	CASSVTGADYGYTF
TRBJ1-4	TRBV5-4	CASSLRTDNEKLFF
TRBJ2-7	TRBV5-1	CASSLGGTTDSYEQYF